These T cell receptor beta chains were read from a single sample in a study of cytomegalovirus exposure and HLA in healthy donors. Sequencing used immunoSEQ multiplex PCR; TCRdb keeps in-frame clones, though not all of them. The sample has 34,000 or so clones; the top ten hold 1.5% to 2%. The specimen sequenced was PBMCs. Receptors were obtained from a woman aged 35 to 49 in good health and CMV-seropositive. CDR3s include the opening cysteine and the closing phenylalanine or tryptophan. A D gene is named only where the DNA matches it firmly.

v_call	d_call	j_call	cdr3_aa	cdr3_nt
TRBV25-1	NA	TRBJ2-5	CASSEGQGRRETQYF	TGTGCCAGCAGTGAGGGGCAGGGTAGAAGAGAGACCCAGTACTTC
TRBV18	TRBD1	TRBJ1-4	CASSPIQGATNEKLFF	TGTGCCAGCTCACCTATCCAGGGGGCAACTAATGAAAAACTGTTTTTT
TRBV28	TRBD1	TRBJ2-2	CASSSGQVNTGELFF	TGTGCCAGCAGTTCGGGACAGGTTAACACCGGGGAGCTGTTTTTT
TRBV21-1	NA	TRBJ2-7	CASSKKPQGQRVSYEQYF	TGTGCCAGCAGCAAAAAACCCCAGGGACAGAGAGTGTCCTACGAGCAGTACTTC
TRBV13	NA	TRBJ1-3	CASSPGARNTIYF	TGTGCCAGCAGCCCAGGGGCCAGAAACACCATATATTTT
TRBV7-9	TRBD2	TRBJ2-3	CASSLWLAGGVADTQYF	TGTGCCAGCAGCTTATGGCTAGCGGGGGGTGTCGCAGATACGCAGTATTTT
TRBV28	TRBD2	TRBJ2-3	CASSSLLTSGGTDTQYF	TGTGCCAGCAGTTCTCTACTAACTAGCGGGGGCACAGATACGCAGTATTTT
TRBV6-5	NA	TRBJ1-2	CASSYLGLSYGYTF	TGTGCCAGCAGTTATTTGGGACTTTCGTATGGCTACACCTTC
TRBV9	NA	TRBJ2-3	CASSGARTDTQYF	TGTGCCAGCAGCGGAGCTCGCACAGATACGCAGTATTTT
TRBV4-2	TRBD1	TRBJ2-5	CASSHGTDLAETQYF	TGTGCCAGCAGCCATGGGACAGACTTAGCAGAGACCCAGTACTTC
TRBV9	NA	TRBJ2-1	CASSVDTRTYNEQFF	TGTGCCAGCAGCGTAGATACTAGAACATACAATGAGCAGTTCTTC
TRBV6-1	NA	TRBJ1-2	CASSKGNYGYTF	TGTGCCAGCAGTAAGGGGAACTATGGCTACACCTTC
TRBV27	TRBD2	TRBJ2-5	CASSLRSSGGAETQYF	TGTGCCAGCAGTTTAAGGTCTAGCGGGGGGGCTGAGACCCAGTACTTC
TRBV20-1	NA	TRBJ2-7	CSARALEQYF	TGCAGTGCTAGAGCTCTCGAGCAGTACTTC
TRBV5-1	TRBD2	TRBJ2-7	CASSPGLAGYEQYF	TGCGCCAGCAGCCCGGGACTAGCGGGGTACGAGCAGTACTTC
TRBV5-4	NA	TRBJ2-3	CASSSPGLAQYF	TGTGCCAGCAGCTCCCCGGGGTTGGCGCAGTATTTT
TRBV11-2	TRBD2	TRBJ2-1	CASSLRGGLAGEQFF	TGTGCCAGCAGCTTACGGGGGGGCCTAGCTGGTGAGCAGTTCTTC
TRBV18	NA	TRBJ2-4	CASSPPAGYIQYF	TGTGCCAGCTCACCACCGGCAGGATACATTCAGTACTTC